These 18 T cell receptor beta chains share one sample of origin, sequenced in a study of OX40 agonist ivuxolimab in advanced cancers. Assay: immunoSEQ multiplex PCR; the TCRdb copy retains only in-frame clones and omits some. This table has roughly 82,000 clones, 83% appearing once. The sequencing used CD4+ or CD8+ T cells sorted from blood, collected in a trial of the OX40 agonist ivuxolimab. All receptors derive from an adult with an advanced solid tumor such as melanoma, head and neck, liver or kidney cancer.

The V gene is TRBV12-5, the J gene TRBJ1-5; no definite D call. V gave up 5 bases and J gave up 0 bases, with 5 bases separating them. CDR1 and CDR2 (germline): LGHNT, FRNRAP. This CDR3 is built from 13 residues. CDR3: CASGADSNQPQHF. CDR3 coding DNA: TGTGCTAGTGGTGCAGATAGCAATCAGCCCCAGCATTTT.

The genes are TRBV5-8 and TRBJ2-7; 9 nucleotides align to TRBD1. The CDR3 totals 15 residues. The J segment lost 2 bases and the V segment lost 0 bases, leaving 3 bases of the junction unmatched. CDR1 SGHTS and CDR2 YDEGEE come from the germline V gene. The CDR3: CASSLAWDRAYEQYF. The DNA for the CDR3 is TGTGCCAGCAGCTTGGCCTGGGACAGGGCCTACGAGCAGTACTTC. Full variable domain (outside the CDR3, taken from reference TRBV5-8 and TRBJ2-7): EAGVTQSPTHLIKTRGQQATLRCSPISGHTSVYWYQQALGLGLQFLLWYDEGEERNRGNFPPRFSGRQFPNYSSELNVNALELEDSALYLCASSLAWDRAYEQYFGPGTRLTVT.

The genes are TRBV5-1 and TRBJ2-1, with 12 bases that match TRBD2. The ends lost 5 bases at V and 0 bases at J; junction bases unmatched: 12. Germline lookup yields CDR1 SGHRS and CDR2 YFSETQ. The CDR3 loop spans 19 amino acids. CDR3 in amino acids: CASSLRTSGVPSSYNEQFF. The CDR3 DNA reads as TGCGCCAGCAGTTTGCGGACTAGCGGGGTTCCGAGCTCCTACAATGAGCAGTTCTTC.

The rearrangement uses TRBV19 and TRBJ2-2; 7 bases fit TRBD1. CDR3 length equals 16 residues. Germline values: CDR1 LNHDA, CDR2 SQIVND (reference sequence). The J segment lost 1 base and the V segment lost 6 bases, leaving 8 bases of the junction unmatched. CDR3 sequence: CASREVWTGNTGELFF. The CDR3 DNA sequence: TGTGCCAGTAGGGAAGTATGGACAGGGAACACCGGGGAGCTGTTTTTT.

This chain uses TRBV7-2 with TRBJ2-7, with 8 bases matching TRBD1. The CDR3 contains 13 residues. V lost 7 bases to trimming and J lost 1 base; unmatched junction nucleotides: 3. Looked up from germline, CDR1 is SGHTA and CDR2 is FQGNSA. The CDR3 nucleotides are TGTGCCAGCAAACGGACAGGGTCCTACGAGCAGTACTTC. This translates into CASKRTGSYEQYF.

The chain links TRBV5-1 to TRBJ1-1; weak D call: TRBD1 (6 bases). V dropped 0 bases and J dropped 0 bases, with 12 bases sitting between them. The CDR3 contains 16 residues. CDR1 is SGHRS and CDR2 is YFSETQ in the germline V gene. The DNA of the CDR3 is TGCGCCAGCAGCTTGGGGCAGGGGAGGATGAACACTGAAGCTTTCTTT. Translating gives CASSLGQGRMNTEAFF. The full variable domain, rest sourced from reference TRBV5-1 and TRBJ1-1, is KAGVTQTPRYLIKTRGQQVTLSCSPISGHRSVSWYQQTPGQGLQFLFEYFSETQRNKGNFPGRFSGRQFSNSRSEMNVSTLELGDSALYLCASSLGQGRMNTEAFFGQGTRLTVV.

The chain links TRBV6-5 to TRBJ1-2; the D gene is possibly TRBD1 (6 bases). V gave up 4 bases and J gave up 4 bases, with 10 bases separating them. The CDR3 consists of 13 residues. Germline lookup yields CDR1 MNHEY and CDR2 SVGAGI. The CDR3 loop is CASSSQGIYGYTF. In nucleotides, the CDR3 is TGTGCCAGCAGTTCACAGGGCATCTATGGCTACACCTTC.

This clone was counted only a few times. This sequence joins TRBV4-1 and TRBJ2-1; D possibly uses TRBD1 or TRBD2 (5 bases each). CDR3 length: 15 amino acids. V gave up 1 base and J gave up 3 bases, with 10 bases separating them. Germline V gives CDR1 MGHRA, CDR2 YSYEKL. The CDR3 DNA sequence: TGCGCCAGCAGCCAAGTCGGGGCAGGCTACAATGAGCAGTTCTTC. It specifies CASSQVGAGYNEQFF.

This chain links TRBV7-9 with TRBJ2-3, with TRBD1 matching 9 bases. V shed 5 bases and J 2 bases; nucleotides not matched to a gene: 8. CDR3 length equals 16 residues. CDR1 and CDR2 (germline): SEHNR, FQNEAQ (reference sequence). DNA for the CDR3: TGTGCCAGCAGCACACACAGGGGGCGGGACACAGATACGCAGTATTTT. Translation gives CASSTHRGRDTDTQYF. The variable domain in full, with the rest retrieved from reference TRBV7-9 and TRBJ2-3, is DTGVSQNPRHKITKRGQNVTFRCDPISEHNRLYWYRQTLGQGPEFLTYFQNEAQLEKSRLLSDRFSAERPKGSFSTLEIQRTEQGDSAMYLCASSTHRGRDTDTQYFGPGTRLTVL.

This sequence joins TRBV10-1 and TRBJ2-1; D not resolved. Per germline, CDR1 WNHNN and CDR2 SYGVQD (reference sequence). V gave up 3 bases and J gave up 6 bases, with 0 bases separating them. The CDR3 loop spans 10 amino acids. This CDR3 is CASSDNEQFF. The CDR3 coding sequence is TGCGCCAGCAGTGACAATGAGCAGTTCTTC.

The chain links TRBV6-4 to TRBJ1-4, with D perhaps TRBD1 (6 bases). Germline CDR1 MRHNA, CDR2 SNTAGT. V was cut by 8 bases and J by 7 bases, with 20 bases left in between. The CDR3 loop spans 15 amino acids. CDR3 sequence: CASPGPQGTCEKLFF. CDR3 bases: TGTGCCAGCCCGGGCCCACAGGGTACCTGTGAAAAACTGTTTTTT.

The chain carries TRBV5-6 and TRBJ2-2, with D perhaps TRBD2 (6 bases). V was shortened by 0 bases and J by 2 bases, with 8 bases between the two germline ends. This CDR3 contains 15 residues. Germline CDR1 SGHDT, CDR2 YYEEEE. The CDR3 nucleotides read TGTGCCAGCAGCTTGGCGGGGGTAAACACCGGGGAGCTGTTTTTT. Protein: CASSLAGVNTGELFF.

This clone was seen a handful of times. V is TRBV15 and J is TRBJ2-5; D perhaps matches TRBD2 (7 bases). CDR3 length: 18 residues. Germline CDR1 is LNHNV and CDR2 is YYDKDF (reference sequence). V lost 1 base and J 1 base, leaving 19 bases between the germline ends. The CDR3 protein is CATSRGNTQGRAQETQYF. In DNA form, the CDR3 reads TGTGCCACCAGCAGAGGGAACACCCAGGGGAGGGCCCAAGAGACCCAGTACTTC.

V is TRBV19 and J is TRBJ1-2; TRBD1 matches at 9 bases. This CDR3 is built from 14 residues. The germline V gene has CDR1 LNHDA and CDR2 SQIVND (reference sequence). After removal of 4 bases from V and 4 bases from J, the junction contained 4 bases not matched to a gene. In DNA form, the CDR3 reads TGTGCCAGTAGTAGGGACAGGGAAGGCTATGGCTACACCTTC. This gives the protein CASSRDREGYGYTF.

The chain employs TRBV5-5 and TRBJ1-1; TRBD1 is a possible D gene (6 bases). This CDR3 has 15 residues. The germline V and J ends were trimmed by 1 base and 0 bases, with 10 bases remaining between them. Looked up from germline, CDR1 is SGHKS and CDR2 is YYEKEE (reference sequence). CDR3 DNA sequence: TGTGCCAGCAGCTTGACCCCAGGGGTGAACACTGAAGCTTTCTTT. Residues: CASSLTPGVNTEAFF.

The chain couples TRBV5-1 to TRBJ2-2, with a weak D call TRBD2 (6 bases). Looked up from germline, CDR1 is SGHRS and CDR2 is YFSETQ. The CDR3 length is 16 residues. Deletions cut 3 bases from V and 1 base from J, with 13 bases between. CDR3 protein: CASSSQLGGNTGELFF. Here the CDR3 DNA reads TGCGCCAGCAGCTCCCAGCTGGGGGGGAACACCGGGGAGCTGTTTTTT.

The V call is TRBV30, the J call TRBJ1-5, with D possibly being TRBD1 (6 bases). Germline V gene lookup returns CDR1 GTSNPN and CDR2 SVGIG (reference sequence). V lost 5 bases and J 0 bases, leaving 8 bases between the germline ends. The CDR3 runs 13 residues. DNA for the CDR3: TGTGCCTGGGGACAGAATAGCAATCAGCCCCAGCATTTT. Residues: CAWGQNSNQPQHF.

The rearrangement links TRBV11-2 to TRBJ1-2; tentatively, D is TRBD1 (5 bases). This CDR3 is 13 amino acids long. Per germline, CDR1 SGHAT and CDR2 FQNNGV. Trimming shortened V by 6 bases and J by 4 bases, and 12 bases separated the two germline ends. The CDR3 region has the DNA TGTGCCAGCAGACTTACGGGGGGCTATGGCTACACCTTC. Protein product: CASRLTGGYGYTF.